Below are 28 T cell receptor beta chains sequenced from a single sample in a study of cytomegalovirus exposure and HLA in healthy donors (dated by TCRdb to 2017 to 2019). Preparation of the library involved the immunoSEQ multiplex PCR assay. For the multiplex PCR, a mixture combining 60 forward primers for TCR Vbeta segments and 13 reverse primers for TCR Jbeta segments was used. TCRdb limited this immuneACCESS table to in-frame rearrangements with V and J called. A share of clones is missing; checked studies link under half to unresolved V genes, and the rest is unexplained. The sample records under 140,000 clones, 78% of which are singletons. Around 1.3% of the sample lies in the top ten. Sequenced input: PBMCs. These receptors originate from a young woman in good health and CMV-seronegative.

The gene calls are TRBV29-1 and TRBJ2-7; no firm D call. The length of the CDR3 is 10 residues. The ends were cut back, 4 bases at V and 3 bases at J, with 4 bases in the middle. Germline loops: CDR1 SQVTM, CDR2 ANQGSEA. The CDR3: CSVGDYEQYF. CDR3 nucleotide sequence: TGCAGCGTTGGCGACTACGAGCAGTACTTC.

The CDR3 sequence is CASSGTSGYEQYF. CDR3 DNA: TGTGCCAGCAGTGGGACTAGCGGATACGAGCAGTACTTC. The gene calls are TRBV2 and TRBJ2-7, with TRBD2 matching over 10 bases. J gave up 4 bases and V 4 bases, and 1 base lay outside the gene matches. The CDR3 covers 13 residues. Germline CDR1 SNHLY, CDR2 FYNNEI. Variable domain in full (rest from reference TRBV2 and TRBJ2-7): EPEVTQTPSHQVTQMGQEVILRCVPISNHLYFYWYRQILGQKVEFLVSFYNNEISEKSEIFDDQFSVERPDGSNFTLKIRSTKLEDSAMYFCASSGTSGYEQYFGPGTRLTVT.

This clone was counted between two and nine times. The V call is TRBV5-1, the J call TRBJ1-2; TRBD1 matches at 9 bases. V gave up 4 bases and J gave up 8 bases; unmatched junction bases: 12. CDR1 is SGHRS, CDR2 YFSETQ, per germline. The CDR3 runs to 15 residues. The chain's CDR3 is CASSESGTGSWGYTF. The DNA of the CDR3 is TGCGCCAGCAGCGAATCGGGGACAGGGTCTTGGGGCTACACCTTC.

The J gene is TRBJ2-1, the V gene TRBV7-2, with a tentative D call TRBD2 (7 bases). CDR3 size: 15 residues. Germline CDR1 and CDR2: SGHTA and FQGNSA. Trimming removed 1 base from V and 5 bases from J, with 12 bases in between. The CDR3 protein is CASSLGVGGDNEQFF. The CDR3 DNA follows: TGTGCCAGCAGCTTAGGGGTAGGGGGGGACAATGAGCAGTTCTTC.

The CDR3 sequence is CASSLAGSSYEQYF. The CDR3 DNA follows: TGCGCCAGCAGCTTGGCTGGCAGCTCCTACGAGCAGTACTTC. The rearrangement links TRBV5-1 to TRBJ2-7; D is undetermined. This CDR3 spans 14 amino acids. V was trimmed by 0 bases and J by 0 bases, leaving 7 bases between them. Germline loops: CDR1 SGHRS, CDR2 YFSETQ.

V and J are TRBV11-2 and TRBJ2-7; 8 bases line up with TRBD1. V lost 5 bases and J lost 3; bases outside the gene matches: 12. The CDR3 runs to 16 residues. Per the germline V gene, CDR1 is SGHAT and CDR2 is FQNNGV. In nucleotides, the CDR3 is TGTGCCAGCAGCCCCCAGGGGGCCCGACTAGGCTACGAGCAGTACTTC. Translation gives CASSPQGARLGYEQYF.

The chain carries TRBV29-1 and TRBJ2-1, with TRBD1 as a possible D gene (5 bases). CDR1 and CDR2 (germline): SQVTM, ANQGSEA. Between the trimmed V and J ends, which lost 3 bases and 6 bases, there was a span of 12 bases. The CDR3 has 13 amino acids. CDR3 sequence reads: CSVEPGWGNEQFF. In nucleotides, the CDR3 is TGCAGCGTTGAGCCAGGGTGGGGCAATGAGCAGTTCTTC.

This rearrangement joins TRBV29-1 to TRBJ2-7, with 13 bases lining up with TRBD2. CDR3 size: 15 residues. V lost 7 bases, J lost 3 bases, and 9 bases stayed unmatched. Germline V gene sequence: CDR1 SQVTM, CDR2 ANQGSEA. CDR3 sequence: CSAVKGLAGIYEQYF. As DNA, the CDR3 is TGCAGCGCCGTGAAGGGACTAGCGGGAATCTACGAGCAGTACTTC.

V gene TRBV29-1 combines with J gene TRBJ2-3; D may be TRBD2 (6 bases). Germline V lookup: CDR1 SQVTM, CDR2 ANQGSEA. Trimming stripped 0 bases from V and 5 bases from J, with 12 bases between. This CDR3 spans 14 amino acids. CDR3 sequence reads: CSVEDFPGEDTQYF. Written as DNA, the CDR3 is TGCAGCGTTGAAGATTTCCCGGGGGAAGATACGCAGTATTTT.

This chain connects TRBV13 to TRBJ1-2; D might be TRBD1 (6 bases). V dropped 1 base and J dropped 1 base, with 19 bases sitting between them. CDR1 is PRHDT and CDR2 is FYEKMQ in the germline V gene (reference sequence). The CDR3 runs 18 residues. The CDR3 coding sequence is TGTGCCAGCAGCTTAGAAACAAACCGGGACACACATAACTATGGCTACACCTTC. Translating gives CASSLETNRDTHNYGYTF.

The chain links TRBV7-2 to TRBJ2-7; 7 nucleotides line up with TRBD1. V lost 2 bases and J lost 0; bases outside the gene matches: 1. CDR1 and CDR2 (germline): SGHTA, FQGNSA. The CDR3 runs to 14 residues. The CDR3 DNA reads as TGTGCCAGCAGCTTAAGGGACAGCTCCTACGAGCAGTACTTC. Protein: CASSLRDSSYEQYF.

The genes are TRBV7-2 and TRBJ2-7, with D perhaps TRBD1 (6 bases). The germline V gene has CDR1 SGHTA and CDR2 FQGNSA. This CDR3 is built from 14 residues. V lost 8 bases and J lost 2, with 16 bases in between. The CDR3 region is CASQLDRATYEQYF. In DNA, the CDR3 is TGTGCCAGCCAGCTGGACAGAGCTACCTACGAGCAGTACTTC.

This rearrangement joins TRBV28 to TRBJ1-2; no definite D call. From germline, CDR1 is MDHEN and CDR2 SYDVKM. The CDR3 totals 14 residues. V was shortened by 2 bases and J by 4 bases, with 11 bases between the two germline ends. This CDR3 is CASSLPTFIYGYTF. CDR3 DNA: TGTGCCAGCAGTTTACCGACATTCATCTATGGCTACACCTTC.

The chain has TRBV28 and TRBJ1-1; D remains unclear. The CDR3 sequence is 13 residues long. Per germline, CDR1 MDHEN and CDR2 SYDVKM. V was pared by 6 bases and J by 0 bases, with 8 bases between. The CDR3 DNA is TGTGCCAGCAGATTAATTATGAACACTGAAGCTTTCTTT. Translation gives CASRLIMNTEAFF.

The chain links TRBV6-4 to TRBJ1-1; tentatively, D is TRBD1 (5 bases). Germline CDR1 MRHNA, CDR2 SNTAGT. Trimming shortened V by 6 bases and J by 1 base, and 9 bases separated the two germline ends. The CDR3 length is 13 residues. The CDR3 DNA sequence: TGTGCCAGCAGAGGGACTTCGAACACTGAAGCTTTCTTT. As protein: CASRGTSNTEAFF.

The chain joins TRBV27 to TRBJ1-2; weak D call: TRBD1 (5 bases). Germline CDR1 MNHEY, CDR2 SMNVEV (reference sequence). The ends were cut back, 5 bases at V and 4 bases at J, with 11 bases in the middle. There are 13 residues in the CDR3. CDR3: CASSAGTAYGYTF. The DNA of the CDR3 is TGTGCCAGCAGTGCGGGGACTGCCTATGGCTACACCTTC.

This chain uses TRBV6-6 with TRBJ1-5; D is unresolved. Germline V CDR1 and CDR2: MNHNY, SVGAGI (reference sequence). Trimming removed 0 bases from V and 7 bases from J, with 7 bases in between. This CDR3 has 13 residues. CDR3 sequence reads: CASSYSSFQPQHF. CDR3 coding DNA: TGTGCCAGCAGTTACTCGTCGTTCCAGCCCCAGCATTTT.

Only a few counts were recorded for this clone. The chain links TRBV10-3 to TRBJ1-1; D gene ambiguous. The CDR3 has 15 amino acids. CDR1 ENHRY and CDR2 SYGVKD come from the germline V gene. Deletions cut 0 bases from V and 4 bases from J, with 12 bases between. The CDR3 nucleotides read TGTGCCATCAGTGAGTCGACGGGAGGTGGCACTGAAGCTTTCTTT. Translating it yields CAISESTGGGTEAFF.

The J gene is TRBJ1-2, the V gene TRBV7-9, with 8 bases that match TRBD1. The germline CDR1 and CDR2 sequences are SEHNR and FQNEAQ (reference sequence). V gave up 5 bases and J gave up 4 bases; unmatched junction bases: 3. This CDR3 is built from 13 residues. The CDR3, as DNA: TGTGCCAGCAGCCCCGGGACAGGCTATGGCTACACCTTC. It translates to CASSPGTGYGYTF.

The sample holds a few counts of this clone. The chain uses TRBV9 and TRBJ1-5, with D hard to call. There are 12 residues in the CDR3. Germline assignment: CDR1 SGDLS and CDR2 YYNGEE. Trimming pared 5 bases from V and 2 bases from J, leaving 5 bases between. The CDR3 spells CASSSGNQPQHF. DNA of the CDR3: TGTGCCAGCAGTTCCGGCAATCAGCCCCAGCATTTT.

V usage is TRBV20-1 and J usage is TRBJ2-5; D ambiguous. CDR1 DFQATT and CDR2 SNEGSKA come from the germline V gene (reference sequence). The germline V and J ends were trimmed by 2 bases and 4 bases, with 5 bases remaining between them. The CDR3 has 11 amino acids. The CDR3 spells CSARMRETQYF. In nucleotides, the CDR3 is TGCAGTGCTAGAATGAGAGAGACCCAGTACTTC.

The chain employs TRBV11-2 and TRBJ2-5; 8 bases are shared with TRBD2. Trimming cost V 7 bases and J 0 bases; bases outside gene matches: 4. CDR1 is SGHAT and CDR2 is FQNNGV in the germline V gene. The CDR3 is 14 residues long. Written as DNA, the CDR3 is TGTGCCAGCAAAGCGGGGGCCAACCAAGAGACCCAGTACTTC. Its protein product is CASKAGANQETQYF.

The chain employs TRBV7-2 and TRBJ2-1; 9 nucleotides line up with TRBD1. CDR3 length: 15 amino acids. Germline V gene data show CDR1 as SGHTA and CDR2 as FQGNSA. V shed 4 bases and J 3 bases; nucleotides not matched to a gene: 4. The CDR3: CASSSQGANYNEQFF. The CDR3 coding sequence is TGTGCCAGCAGCTCACAGGGGGCTAACTACAATGAGCAGTTCTTC.

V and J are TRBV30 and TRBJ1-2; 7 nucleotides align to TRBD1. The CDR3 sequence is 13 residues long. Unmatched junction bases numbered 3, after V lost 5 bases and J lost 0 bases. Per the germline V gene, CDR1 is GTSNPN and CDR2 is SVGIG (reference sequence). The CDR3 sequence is CAWGTVANYGYTF. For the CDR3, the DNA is TGTGCCTGGGGGACAGTCGCTAACTATGGCTACACCTTC. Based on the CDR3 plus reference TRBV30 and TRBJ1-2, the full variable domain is SQTIHQWPATLVQPVGSPLSLECTVEGTSNPNLYWYRQAAGRGLQLLFYSVGIGQISSEVPQNLSASRPQDRQFILSSKKLLLSDSGFYLCAWGTVANYGYTFGSGTRLTVV.

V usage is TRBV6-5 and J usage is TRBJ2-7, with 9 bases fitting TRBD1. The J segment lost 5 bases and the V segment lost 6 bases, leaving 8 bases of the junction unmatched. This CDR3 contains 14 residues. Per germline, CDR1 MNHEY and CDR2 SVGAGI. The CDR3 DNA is TGTGCCAGCAGGTCCGGGACAGGGTCCAACGAGCAGTACTTC. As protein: CASRSGTGSNEQYF.

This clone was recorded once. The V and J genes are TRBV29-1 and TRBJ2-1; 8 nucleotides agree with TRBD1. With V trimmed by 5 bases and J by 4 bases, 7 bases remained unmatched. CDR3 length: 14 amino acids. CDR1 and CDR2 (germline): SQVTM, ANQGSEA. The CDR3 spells CSVIQGVIYNEQFF. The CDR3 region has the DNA TGCAGCGTTATACAGGGGGTGATTTACAATGAGCAGTTCTTC.

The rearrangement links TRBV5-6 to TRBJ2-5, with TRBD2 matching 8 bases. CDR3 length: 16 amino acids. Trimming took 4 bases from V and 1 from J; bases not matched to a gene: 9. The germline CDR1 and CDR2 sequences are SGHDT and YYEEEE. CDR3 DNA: TGTGCCAGCAGCACCCCTAGCGGGTTACTCCAAGAGACCCAGTACTTC. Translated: CASSTPSGLLQETQYF.

CDR3 loop: CASSSLYRGHEQYF. CDR3 in DNA: TGTGCCAGCAGCTCCCTCTACAGGGGCCACGAGCAGTACTTC. The chain employs TRBV7-9 and TRBJ2-7; 7 nucleotides match TRBD1. V lost 4 bases and J lost 5; bases outside the gene matches: 8. The germline gives CDR1 SEHNR, CDR2 FQNEAQ (reference sequence). This CDR3 has 14 residues. Full variable domain (rest looked up from reference TRBV7-9 and TRBJ2-7): DTGVSQNPRHKITKRGQNVTFRCDPISEHNRLYWYRQTLGQGPEFLTYFQNEAQLEKSRLLSDRFSAERPKGSFSTLEIQRTEQGDSAMYLCASSSLYRGHEQYFGPGTRLTVT.